This T cell receptor (beta chain) originates from a study of CD8 T cells in Susac syndrome. Whole-study context: Among the sequenced Susac syndrome patients, five or six had active disease while eight were in remission. Study-level points and caveats: Clonal expansion did not appear in Susac syndrome CD4+ T cell repertoires.

The length of the CDR3 is 14 residues. V dropped 2 bases and J dropped 5 bases, with 12 bases sitting between them. An input of about 0.45 to 1 ug of RNA was subjected to reverse transcription using random hexamers. TCRdb itself ran the immunoSEQ multiplex PCR reads through MiXCR, one entry per CDR3 protein. This repertoire shows about 180,000 distinct CDR3 sequences, approximately 94% found once; its top ten account for 0.1% to 0.12%. Turning to this clonotype: The antigen is not known.

Recently defined diagnostic criteria classed the Susac syndrome patients as definite or probable. Both CD4+ and CD8+ T cells were negatively isolated, and TEMRA cells underwent FACS enrichment. Sequences were obtained from CD4+ T cells from PBMCs. This clonotype was sampled from a human donor with Susac syndrome. The chain combines TRBV12-3 or TRBV12-4 with TRBJ2-5; D might be TRBD2 (5 bases). The CDR3 DNA reads TGTGCCAGCAGTTTAAACGGGGATCAGGAGACCCAGTACTTC. Residues: CASSLNGDQETQYF.